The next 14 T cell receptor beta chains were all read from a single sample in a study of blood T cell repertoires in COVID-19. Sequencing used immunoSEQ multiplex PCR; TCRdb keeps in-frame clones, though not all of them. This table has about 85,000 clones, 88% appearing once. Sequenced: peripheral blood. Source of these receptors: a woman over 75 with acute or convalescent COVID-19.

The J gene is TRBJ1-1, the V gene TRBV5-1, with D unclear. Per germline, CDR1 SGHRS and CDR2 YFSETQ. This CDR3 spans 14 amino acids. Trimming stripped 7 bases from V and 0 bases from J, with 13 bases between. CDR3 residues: CASRSWALNTEAFF. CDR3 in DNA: TGCGCCAGCCGTTCCTGGGCCCTGAACACTGAAGCTTTCTTT.

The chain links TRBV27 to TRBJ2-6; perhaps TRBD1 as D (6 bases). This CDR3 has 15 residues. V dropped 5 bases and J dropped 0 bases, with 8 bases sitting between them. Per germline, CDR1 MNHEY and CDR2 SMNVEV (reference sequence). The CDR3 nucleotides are TGTGCCAGCAGTCCACAGGGCTCTGGGGCCAACGTCCTGACTTTC. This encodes CASSPQGSGANVLTF.

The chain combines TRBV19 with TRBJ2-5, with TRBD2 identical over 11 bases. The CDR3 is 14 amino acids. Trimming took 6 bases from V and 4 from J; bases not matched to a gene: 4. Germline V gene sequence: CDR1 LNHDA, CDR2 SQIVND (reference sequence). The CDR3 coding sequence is TGTGCCAGTAGGACTACTAGCGGGGGAGAGACCCAGTACTTC. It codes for CASRTTSGGETQYF.

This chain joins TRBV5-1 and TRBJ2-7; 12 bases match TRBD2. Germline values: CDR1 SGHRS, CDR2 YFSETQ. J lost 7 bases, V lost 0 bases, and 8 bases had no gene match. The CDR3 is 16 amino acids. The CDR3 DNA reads TGCGCCAGCAGCTTGGGCGGGACTAGCGGGTTAGAGGAGCAGTACTTC. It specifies CASSLGGTSGLEEQYF.

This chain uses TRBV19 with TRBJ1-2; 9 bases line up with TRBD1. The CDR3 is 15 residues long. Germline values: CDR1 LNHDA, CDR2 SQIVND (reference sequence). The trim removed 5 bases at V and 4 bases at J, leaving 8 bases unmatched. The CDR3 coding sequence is TGTGCCAGTAGTCCCTACAGGGGGCAGGGCTATGGCTACACCTTC. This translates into CASSPYRGQGYGYTF.

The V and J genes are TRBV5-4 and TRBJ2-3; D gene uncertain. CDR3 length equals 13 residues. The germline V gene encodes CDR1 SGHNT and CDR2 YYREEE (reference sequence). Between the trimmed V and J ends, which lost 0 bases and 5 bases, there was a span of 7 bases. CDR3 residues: CASSLDPRDTQYF. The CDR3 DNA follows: TGTGCCAGCAGCTTGGATCCGAGAGATACGCAGTATTTT.

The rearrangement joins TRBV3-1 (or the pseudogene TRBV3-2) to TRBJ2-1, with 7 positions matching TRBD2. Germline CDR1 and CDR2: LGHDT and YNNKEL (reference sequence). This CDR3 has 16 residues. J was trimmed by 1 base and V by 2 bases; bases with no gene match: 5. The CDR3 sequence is CASSQPTSASYNEQFF. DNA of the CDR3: TGTGCCAGCAGCCAACCTACTAGCGCGTCCTACAATGAGCAGTTCTTC.

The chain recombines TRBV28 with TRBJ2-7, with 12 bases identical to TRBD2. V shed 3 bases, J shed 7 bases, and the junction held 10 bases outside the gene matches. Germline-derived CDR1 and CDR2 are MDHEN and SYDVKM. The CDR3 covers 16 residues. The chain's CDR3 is CASSLSTSGSLGEQYF. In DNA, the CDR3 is TGTGCCAGCAGTTTGTCGACTAGCGGGAGCTTAGGGGAGCAGTACTTC.

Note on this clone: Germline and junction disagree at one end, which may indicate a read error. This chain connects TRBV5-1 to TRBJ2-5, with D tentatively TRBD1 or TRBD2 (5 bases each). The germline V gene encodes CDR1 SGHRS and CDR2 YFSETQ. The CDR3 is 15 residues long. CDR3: CASRLEAGWQETQYF. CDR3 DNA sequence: TGCGCCAGCAGGTTGGAGGCAGGGTGGCAAGAGACCCAGTACTTC.

CDR3 sequence (DNA): TGTGCCAGCAGCTTGACTAGCGTCACCTACGAGCAGTACTTC. Amino acid sequence: CASSLTSVTYEQYF. The rearrangement joins TRBV7-2 to TRBJ2-7; 8 bases are shared with TRBD2. Germline CDR1 reads SGHTA; CDR2 reads FQGNSA. This CDR3 contains 14 residues. With V trimmed by 3 bases and J by 2 bases, 3 bases remained unmatched.

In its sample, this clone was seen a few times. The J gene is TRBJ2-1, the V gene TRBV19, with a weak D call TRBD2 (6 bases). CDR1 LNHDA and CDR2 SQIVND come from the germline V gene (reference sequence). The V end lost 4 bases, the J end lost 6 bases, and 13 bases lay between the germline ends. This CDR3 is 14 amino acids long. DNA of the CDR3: TGTGCCAGTAGTAACACCGGGACTCGCAATGAGCAGTTCTTC. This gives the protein CASSNTGTRNEQFF. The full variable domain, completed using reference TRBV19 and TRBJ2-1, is DGGITQSPKYLFRKEGQNVTLSCEQNLNHDAMYWYRQDPGQGLRLIYYSQIVNDFQKGDIAEGYSVSREKKESFPLTVTSAQKNPTAFYLCASSNTGTRNEQFFGPGTRLTVL.

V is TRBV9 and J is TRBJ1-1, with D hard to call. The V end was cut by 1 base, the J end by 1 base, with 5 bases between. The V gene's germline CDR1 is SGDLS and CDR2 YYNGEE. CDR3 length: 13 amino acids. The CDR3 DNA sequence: TGTGCCAGCAGCGTAAGCCCGAACACTGAAGCTTTCTTT. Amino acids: CASSVSPNTEAFF. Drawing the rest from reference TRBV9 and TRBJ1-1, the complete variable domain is DSGVTQTPKHLITATGQRVTLRCSPRSGDLSVYWYQQSLDQGLQFLIQYYNGEERAKGNILERFSAQQFPDLHSELNLSSLELGDSALYFCASSVSPNTEAFFGQGTRLTVV.

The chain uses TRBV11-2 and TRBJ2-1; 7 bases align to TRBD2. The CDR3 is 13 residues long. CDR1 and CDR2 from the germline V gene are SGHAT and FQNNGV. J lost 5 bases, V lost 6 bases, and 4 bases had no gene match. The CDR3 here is CASRASGDNEQFF. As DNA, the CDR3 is TGTGCCAGCAGGGCTAGCGGAGACAATGAGCAGTTCTTC. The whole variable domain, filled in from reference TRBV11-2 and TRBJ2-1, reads EAGVAQSPRYKIIEKRQSVAFWCNPISGHATLYWYQQILGQGPKLLIQFQNNGVVDDSQLPKDRFSAERLKGVDSTLKIQPAKLEDSAVYLCASRASGDNEQFFGPGTRLTVL.

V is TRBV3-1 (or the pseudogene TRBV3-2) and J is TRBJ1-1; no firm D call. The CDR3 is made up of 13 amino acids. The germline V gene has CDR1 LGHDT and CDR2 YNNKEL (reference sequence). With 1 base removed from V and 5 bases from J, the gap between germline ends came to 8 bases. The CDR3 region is CASSQVAGTEAFF. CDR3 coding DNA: TGTGCCAGCAGCCAAGTCGCAGGTACTGAAGCTTTCTTT.